This note documents a single T cell receptor (beta chain) sequence. This CDR3 is built from 16 residues. V lost 4 bases to trimming and J lost 6 bases; unmatched junction nucleotides: 13. CDR1 and CDR2 (germline): SGDLS, YYNGEE. This sample was taken from a study of Ad26.COV2.S vaccination and SARS-CoV-2 variants. Assay used: immunoSEQ multiplex PCR; TCRdb lists only in-frame clones, some missing. Counted here are over 200,000 clones, roughly 90% occurring once; the ten biggest clones make up about 10%. Sample treatment: about 20 received Ad26.COV2.S at low or high dose, single or two shots; roughly five received placebo; per-sample allocation not given. At day 63 after the first vaccine or placebo injection, samples were drawn.

J is TRBJ2-4 and V is TRBV9; 7 bases align to TRBD1. The sequence was collected from a person aged 18-65 years who received the Ad26.COV2.S COVID-19 vaccine or a placebo. The sample in question was peripheral blood, obtained in a trial of Ad26.COV2.S vaccine versus placebo. The CDR3 sequence is CASSRRQGHDGNIQYF. Here the CDR3 DNA reads TGTGCCAGCAGCAGACGACAGGGCCACGACGGAAACATTCAGTACTTC. The whole variable domain, remainder taken from reference TRBV9 and TRBJ2-4, is DSGVTQTPKHLITATGQRVTLRCSPRSGDLSVYWYQQSLDQGLQFLIQYYNGEERAKGNILERFSAQQFPDLHSELNLSSLELGDSALYFCASSRRQGHDGNIQYFGAGTRLSVL.